This TCR beta chain was retrieved from a study of blood T cell repertoires in COVID-19. This clone was detected once. The junction departs from the called germline gene at one end, perhaps through a read error. Germline V lookup: CDR1 MRHNA, CDR2 SNTAGT. CDR3 length: 12 amino acids. Repertoires were generated with immunoSEQ multiplex PCR, while TCRdb's copy carries only in-frame clones and drops some. The sample lists roughly 300,000 clones, approximately 88% seen once, with over 8% in the top ten. The V gene is TRBV6-4, the J gene TRBJ1-3; tentative D call: TRBD1 (6 bases). This receptor was identified in a man aged 18 to 29 with active or convalescent COVID-19. Specimen: peripheral blood. The CDR3 loop is CATGQSENTIYF. Here the CDR3 DNA reads TGTGCCACCGGACAGTCTGAAAACACCATATATTTT.